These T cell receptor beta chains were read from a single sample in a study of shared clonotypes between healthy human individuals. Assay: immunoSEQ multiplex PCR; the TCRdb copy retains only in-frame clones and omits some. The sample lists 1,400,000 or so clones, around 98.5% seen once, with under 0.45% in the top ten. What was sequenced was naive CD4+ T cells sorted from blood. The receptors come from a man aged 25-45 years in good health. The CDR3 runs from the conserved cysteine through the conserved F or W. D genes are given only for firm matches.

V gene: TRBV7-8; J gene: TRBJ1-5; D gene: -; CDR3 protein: CASSLAELSNQPQHF
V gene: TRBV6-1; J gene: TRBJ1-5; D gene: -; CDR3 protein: CASSDNTGFQHF
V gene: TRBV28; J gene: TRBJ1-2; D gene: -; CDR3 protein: CASSSPPGINYGYTF
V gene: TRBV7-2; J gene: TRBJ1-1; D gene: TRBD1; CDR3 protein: CASSSRTGWLNTEAFF
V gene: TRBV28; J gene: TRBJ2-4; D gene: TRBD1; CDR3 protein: CASGDYRGQGLAKNIQYF
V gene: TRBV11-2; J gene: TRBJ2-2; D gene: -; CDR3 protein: CASSLNGEPTGELFF
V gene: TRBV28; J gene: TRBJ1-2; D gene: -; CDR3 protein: CASSQYGYTF
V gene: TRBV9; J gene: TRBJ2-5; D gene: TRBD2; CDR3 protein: CASSQTSGQETQYF
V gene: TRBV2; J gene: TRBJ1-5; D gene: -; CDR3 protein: CASSEESLPPQHF
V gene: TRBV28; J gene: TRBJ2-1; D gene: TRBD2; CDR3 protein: CASSSYVSGSYNEQFF
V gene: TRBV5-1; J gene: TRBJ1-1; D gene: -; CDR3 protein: CASSFPTTAVGTEAFF
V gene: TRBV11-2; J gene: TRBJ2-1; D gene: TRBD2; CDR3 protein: CASSQLAENNEQFF
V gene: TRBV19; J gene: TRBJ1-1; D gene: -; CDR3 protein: CASSVHPGGDTEAFF
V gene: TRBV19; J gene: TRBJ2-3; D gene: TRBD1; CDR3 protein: CASRGTGLTDTQYF
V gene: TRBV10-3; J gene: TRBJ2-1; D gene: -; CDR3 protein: CAISESTGVPTEQFF
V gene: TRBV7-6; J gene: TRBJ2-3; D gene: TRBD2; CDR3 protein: CASSPGTSGIRTDTQYF
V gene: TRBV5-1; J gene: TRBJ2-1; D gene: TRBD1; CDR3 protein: CASIVGPGQGARNEQFF
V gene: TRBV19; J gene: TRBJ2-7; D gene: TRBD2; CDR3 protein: CASRGREEFYEQYF
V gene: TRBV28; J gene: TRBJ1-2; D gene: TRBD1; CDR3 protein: CASSLPGQWSGYTF
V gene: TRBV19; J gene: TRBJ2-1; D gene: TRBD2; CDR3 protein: CASSIVLAGGRNEQFF
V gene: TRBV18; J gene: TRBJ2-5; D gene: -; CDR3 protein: CASSQGPRETQYF
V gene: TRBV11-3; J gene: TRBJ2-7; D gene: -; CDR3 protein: CASSPPRVAGDYEQYF
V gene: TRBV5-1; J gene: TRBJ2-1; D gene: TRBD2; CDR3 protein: CASMWGGSLNEQFF
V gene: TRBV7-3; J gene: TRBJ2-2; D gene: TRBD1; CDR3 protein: CASSRDRDTGELFF
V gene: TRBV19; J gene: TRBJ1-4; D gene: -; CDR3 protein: CASSIVERRLTEKLFF
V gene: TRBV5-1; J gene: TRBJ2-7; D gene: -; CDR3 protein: CASSFGGPYEQYF
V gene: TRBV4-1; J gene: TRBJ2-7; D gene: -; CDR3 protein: CASSQEVPEDSVVYEQYF
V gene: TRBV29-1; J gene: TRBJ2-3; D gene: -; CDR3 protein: CSGAGTPGTDTQYF
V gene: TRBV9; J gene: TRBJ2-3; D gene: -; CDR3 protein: CASSWRPSGDTQYF
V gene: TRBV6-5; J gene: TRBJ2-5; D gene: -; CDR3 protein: CASSSERGRETQYF
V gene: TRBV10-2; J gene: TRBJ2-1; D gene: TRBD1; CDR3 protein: CASSESRQGDNEQFF
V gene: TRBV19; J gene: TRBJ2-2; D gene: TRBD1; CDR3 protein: CASTLFGQGLDTGELFF
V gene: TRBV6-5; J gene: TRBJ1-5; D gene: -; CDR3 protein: CASSYSRALDQPQHF
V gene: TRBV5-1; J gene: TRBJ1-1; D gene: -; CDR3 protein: CASSLERPNTEAFF
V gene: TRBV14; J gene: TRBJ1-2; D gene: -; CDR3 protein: CASSQGGTEYGYTF
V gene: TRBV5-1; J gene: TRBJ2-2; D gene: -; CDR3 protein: CASRDSVANTGELFF
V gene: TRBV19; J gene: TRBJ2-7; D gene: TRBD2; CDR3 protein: CASSPKGLAGGYEQYF
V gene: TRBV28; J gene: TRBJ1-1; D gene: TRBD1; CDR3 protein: CASRFGDRGYTEAFF
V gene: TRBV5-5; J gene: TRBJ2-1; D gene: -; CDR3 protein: CASSLERGRGSYNEQFF
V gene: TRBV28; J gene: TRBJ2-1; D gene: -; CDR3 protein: CASSLSGRWGNEQFF
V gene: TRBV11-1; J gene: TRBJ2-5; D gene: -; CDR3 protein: CASGRRSETQYF
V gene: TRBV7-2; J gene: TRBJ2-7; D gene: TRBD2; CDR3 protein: CASSETSGTTAYEQYF
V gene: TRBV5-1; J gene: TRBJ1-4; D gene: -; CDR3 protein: CASSLSWARNSEKLFF
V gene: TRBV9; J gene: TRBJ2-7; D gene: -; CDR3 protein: CASSVGPASYEQYF
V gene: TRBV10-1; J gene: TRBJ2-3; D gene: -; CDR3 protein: CASSAGMVTDTQYF
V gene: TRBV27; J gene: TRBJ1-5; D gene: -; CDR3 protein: CASSFWGRSNQPQHF
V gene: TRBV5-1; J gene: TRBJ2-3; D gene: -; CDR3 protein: CASTYDSGTDTQYF
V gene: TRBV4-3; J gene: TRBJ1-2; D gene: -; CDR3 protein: CASSQEKGTGKFGNYGYTF
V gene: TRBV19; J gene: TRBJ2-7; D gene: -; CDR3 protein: CASSIAAFDYEQYF
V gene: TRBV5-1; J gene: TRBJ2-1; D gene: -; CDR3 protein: CASSLRAESYNEQFF
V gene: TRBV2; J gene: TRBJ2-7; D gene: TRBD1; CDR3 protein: CASSVTGDEQYF
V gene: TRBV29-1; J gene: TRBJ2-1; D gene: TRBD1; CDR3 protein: CSAFETGGRSYNEQFF